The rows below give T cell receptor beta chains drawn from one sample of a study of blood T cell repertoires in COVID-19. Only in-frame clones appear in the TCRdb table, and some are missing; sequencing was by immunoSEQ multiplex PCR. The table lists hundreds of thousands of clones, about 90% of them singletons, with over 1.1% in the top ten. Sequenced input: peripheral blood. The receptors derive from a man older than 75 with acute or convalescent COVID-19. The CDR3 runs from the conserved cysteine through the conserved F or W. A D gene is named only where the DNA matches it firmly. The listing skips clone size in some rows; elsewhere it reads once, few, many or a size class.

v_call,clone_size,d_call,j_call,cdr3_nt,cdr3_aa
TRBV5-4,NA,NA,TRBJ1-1,TGTGCCAGCAGCTTGGGACAGACTAACACTGAAGCTTTCTTT,CASSLGQTNTEAFF
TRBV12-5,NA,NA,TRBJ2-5,TGTGCTAGTGGAACCGCCCGAAGGGGCCGGGAGACCCAGTACTTC,CASGTARRGRETQYF
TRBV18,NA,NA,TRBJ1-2,TGTGCCAGCTCACCAACGACGGCAGGGGACTATGGCTACACCTTC,CASSPTTAGDYGYTF
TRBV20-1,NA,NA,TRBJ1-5,TGCAGTGCTAGTGGGAGGGATTATAGCAATCAGCCCCAGCATTTT,CSASGRDYSNQPQHF
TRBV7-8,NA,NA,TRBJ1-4,TGTGCCAGCAGCTTAGGATCCGGAAAACTGTTTTTT,CASSLGSGKLFF
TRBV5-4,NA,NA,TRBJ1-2,TGTGCCAGCAGCTTCCGCAGGGGAGGCTACACCTTC,CASSFRRGGYTF
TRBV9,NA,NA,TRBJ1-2,TGTGCCAGCAGCGTAAGCGGGGCAGCTAACTATGGCTACACCTTC,CASSVSGAANYGYTF
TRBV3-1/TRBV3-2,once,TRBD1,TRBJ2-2,TGTGCCAGCTCCCAGGGGGCTTACACCGGGGAGCTGTTTTTT,CASSQGAYTGELFF
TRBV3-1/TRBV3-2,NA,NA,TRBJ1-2,TGTGCCAGCAGCCAAGGTTCCAATGGCTACACCTTC,CASSQGSNGYTF
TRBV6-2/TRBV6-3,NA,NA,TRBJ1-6,TGTGCCAGCAGTTATGGAGGTGACAATTCACCCCTCCACTTT,CASSYGGDNSPLHF
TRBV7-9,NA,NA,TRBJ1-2,TGTGCCAGCAGCCTCTCAACAGGGTTTCTAGGCTACACCTTC,CASSLSTGFLGYTF
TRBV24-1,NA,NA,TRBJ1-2,TGTGCCACCAGTGATCCCGGTTATGGCTACACCTTC,CATSDPGYGYTF
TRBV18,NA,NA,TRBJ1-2,TGTGCCAGCTCACCGAGGGCAGGCCGGGATAACTATGGCTACACCTTC,CASSPRAGRDNYGYTF
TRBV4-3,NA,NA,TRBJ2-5,TGCGCCAGCAGCCAAGGGAAGGGGGAGACCCAGTACTTC,CASSQGKGETQYF
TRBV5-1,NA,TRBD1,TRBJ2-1,TGCGCCAGCAGCCCCCGACAGGGAAGGTCCTACAATGAGCAGTTCTTC,CASSPRQGRSYNEQFF
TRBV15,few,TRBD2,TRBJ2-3,TGTGCCACCAGCCGACTAGCGGGAGGCACAGATACGCAGTATTTT,CATSRLAGGTDTQYF
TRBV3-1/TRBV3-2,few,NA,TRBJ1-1,TGTGCCAGCCGGGGGGGGACTGAAGCTTTCTTT,CASRGGTEAFF
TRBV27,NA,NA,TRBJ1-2,TGTGCCAGCAGTCCCCAAGCAGGGACTCTAGCTAACTATGGCTACACCTTC,CASSPQAGTLANYGYTF
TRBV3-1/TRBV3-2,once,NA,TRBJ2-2,TGTGCCAGCAGCCAGTTGAGTGTGTCCGGGGAGCTGTTTTTT,CASSQLSVSGELFF
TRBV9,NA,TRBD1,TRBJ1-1,TGTGCCAGCAGCCCGCAGACAGGGCTAAACACTGAAGCTTTCTTT,CASSPQTGLNTEAFF
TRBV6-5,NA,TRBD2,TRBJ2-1,TGTGCCAGCCAACTAGCGGGAGAAAATGAGCAGTTCTTC,CASQLAGENEQFF
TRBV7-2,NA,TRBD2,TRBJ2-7,TGTGCCAGCAGCCCCGGACTAGCGGGCTACGAGCAGTACTTC,CASSPGLAGYEQYF
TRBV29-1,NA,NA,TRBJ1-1,TGCAGCGTTGGTACGACAGTTGAAGCTTTCTTT,CSVGTTVEAFF
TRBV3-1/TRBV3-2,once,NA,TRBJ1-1,TGTGCCAGCAGCTATGAGTTGGCGGGGGCTGAAGCTTTCTTT,CASSYELAGAEAFF
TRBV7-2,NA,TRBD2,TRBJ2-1,TGTGCCAGCAGCTTTCAAAGCGGGGACTTAGATGAGCAGTTCTTC,CASSFQSGDLDEQFF
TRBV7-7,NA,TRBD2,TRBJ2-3,TGTGCTAGCAGCCCGGGGACTAGCGGAGCCACAGATACGCAGTATTTT,CASSPGTSGATDTQYF
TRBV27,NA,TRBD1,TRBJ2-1,TGTGCCAGCAGTTCCTATCCGGGACAGGGGGTAAGCAATGAGCAGTTCTTC,CASSSYPGQGVSNEQFF
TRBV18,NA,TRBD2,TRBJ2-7,TGTGCCAGCTCACCGGGACTAGAAGCCGAGCAGTACTTC,CASSPGLEAEQYF
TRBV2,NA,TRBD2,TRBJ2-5,TGTGCCAGCAGGGACCGACTAGCGGGGGAGGAGACCCAGTACTTC,CASRDRLAGEETQYF
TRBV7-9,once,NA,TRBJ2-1,TGTGCCAGCAGCTTAGCAGACTCTTACAATGAGCAGTTCTTC,CASSLADSYNEQFF
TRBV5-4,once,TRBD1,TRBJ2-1,TGTGCCAGCAGCCTTGGACAGGGCCACAATGAGCAGTTCTTC,CASSLGQGHNEQFF
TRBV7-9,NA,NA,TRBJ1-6,TGTGCCAGCAGCTTACAAGCGGATTCACCCCTCCACTTT,CASSLQADSPLHF
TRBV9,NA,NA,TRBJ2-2,TGTGCCAGCAGCTTCCGACAGGATCACACCGGGGAGCTGTTTTTT,CASSFRQDHTGELFF
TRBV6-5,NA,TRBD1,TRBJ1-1,TGTGCCAGCAGACAGGGGGCATGGACTGAAGCTTTCTTT,CASRQGAWTEAFF
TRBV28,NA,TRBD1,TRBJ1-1,TGTGCCAGCAGTCCCATTTGGACAGGGGGCGATACTGAAGCTTTCTTT,CASSPIWTGGDTEAFF
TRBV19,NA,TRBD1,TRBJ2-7,TGTGCCAGTAACCACCGGGACAGGGCCTACGAGCAGTACTTC,CASNHRDRAYEQYF
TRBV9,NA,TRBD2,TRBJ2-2,TGTGCCAGCAGCGTAGATCGGGGAGGGGTGGAGCTGTTTTTT,CASSVDRGGVELFF
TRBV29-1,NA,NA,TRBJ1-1,TGCAGCGTTGAAGTCGGCCAGGAGAACACTGAAGCTTTCTTT,CSVEVGQENTEAFF
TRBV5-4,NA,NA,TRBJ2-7,TGTGCCAGCAGCTTGGACAGGTTTACATACGAGCAGTACTTC,CASSLDRFTYEQYF
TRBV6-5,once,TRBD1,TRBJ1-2,TGTGCCAGCAGGAGGGACAGGACTAACTATGGCTACACCTTC,CASRRDRTNYGYTF
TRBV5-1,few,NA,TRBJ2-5,TGCGCCAGCAGCTTATCACCCAGCCAAGAGACCCAGTACTTC,CASSLSPSQETQYF
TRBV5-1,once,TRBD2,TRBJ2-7,TGCGCCAGCAGCCTCCGGACTAGCGGGAGCGGCTACGAGCAGTACTTC,CASSLRTSGSGYEQYF
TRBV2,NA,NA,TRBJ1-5,TGTGCCAGCACCCAAAGCCGCTATAGCAATCAGCCCCAGCATTTT,CASTQSRYSNQPQHF
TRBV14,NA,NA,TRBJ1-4,TGTGCCAGCAGCTTAAATCACGGTGAAAAACTGTTTTTT,CASSLNHGEKLFF
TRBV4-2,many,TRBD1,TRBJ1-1,TGTGCCAGCAGCCAATATCCGGGACAGGGGAATCGGGCTTTCTTT,CASSQYPGQGNRAFF
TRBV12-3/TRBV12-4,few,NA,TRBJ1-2,TGTGCCAGCGGTGCGGCGGGGGTATATGGCTACACCTTC,CASGAAGVYGYTF
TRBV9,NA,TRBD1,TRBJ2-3,TGTGCCAGCAGCTCCGAGGGGGCGGCAGATACGCAGTATTTT,CASSSEGAADTQYF
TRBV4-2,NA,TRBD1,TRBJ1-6,TGTGCCAGCAGCCAACTTGGACAGGGTAGTGATTCACCCCTCCACTTT,CASSQLGQGSDSPLHF
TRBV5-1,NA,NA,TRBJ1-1,TGCGCCAGCAGCGCGAGCACAGCGAACACTGAAGCTTTCTTT,CASSASTANTEAFF
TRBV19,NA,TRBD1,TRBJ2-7,TGTGCCAGTAGTATAGTACCGGGACAGGCGGCCTACGAGCAGTACTTC,CASSIVPGQAAYEQYF
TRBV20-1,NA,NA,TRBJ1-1,TGCAGTGCTAGTCCCCTCGCGGGACCGCCCGAAGCTTTCTTT,CSASPLAGPPEAFF
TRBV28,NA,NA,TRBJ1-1,TGTGCCAGCAGCACTGCTGACAGTCAGGTCGCTTTCTTT,CASSTADSQVAFF
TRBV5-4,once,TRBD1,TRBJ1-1,TGTGCCAGCAGCTTGGCCCCTACGGGACAGAGGGAAGCTTTCTTT,CASSLAPTGQREAFF
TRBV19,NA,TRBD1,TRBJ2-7,TGTGCCACCGGGACAGCAAGAACCTACGAGCAGTACTTC,CATGTARTYEQYF
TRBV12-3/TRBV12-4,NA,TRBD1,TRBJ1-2,TGTGCCAGCAGTTCGACAGGGAACTATGGCTACACCTTC,CASSSTGNYGYTF
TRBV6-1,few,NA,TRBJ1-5,TGTGCCAGCAGTGGACGGAGGGTAGGGGTCGGCAATCAGCCCCAGCATTTT,CASSGRRVGVGNQPQHF
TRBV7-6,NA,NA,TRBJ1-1,TGTGCCAGCAGCTTAGTTGCCAGGGAGAACACTGAAGCTTTCTTT,CASSLVARENTEAFF